The entry below describes one T cell receptor (beta chain). Its antigen is unidentified. This specimen comes from a study of T cell responses to AZD1222 COVID-19 vaccine. Study-wide results and caveats: Spike-spanning, vaccine-associated CD4 TCRs were dominant at 160-218 and 743-854. Reports indicate that nearly half of spike-specific TCRs are directed at unmutated variant regions. Clonal diversity was possibly underestimated, and white British individuals and females predominated among donors.

V was cut by 0 bases and J by 7 bases, with 21 bases left in between. The CDR3 is 18 amino acids. Germline V gives CDR1 LGHNA, CDR2 YSLEER. Sequenced by immunoSEQ multiplex PCR; TCRdb stores in-frame clones only, minus some. Seen here are roughly 100,000 clones, roughly 88% observed once, and the top ten hold roughly 22%. The receptor's source is an adult in good health. The material was peripheral blood, obtained on day 0 of AZD1222 vaccination. The V call is TRBV4-3, the J call TRBJ1-4, with TRBD1 as a possible D gene (5 bases). The DNA for the CDR3 is TGCGCCAGCAGCCAAGACCTGGGGCTTGGGATTTCTTCTGAAAAACTGTTTTTT. Protein product: CASSQDLGLGISSEKLFF.